The 9 T cell receptor beta chains listed next were all sequenced from one sample in a study of OX40 agonist ivuxolimab in advanced cancers. Profiled with immunoSEQ multiplex PCR; TCRdb holds only in-frame clones, not every one. The repertoire holds some 86,000 clones, with 87% as singletons. The source material was CD4+ or CD8+ T cells sorted from blood, sampled in a trial of the OX40 agonist ivuxolimab. These receptors all stem from an adult with an advanced solid tumor such as melanoma, head and neck, liver or kidney cancer.

The chain employs TRBV2 and TRBJ2-1, with D perhaps matching TRBD2 (5 bases). The CDR3 extends over 15 amino acids. CDR1 is SNHLY, CDR2 FYNNEI, per germline. V was shortened by 6 bases and J by 6 bases, with 18 bases between the two germline ends. The CDR3 sequence: CASSLERPRGNEQFF. Written as DNA, the CDR3 is TGTGCCAGCAGCCTAGAGAGGCCCCGGGGCAATGAGCAGTTCTTC.

V is TRBV4-1 and J is TRBJ2-1; D is ambiguous. There are 18 residues in the CDR3. The ends were cut back, 3 bases at V and 3 bases at J, with 21 bases in the middle. CDR1 MGHRA and CDR2 YSYEKL come from the germline V gene. CDR3 residues: CASSHGPRKGSGYNEQFF. The CDR3 DNA sequence: TGCGCCAGCAGCCACGGACCCAGGAAGGGTTCCGGCTACAATGAGCAGTTCTTC.

This rearrangement joins TRBV11-3 to TRBJ2-1; D uncertain. The CDR3 sequence is 15 residues long. CDR1 is SGHNT, CDR2 YENEEA, per germline. V was cut by 0 bases and J by 11 bases, with 17 bases left in between. In nucleotides, the CDR3 is TGTGCCAGCAGCTTAGATGGCCCTCGAGGAATGAAGCAGTTCTTC. This sequence encodes CASSLDGPRGMKQFF.

The chain carries TRBV9 and TRBJ2-7, with TRBD2 as a possible D gene (7 bases). The CDR3 is 15 residues long. Germline V lookup: CDR1 SGDLS, CDR2 YYNGEE. The ends were cut back, 0 bases at V and 3 bases at J, with 13 bases in the middle. The CDR3 loop reads CASSVGGGHLYEQYF. The CDR3 DNA reads TGTGCCAGCAGCGTAGGGGGGGGACACCTCTACGAGCAGTACTTC.

The table lists this clone with a count of one. This sequence joins TRBV28 and TRBJ1-3; possibly TRBD1 for D (6 bases). Germline CDR1 MDHEN, CDR2 SYDVKM. Trimming left V 1 base short and J 4 bases short, with 8 bases between. The CDR3 sequence is 14 residues long. CDR3 nucleotide sequence: TGTGCCAGCAGTTTATCAGGGGCCGGAAACACCATATATTTT. This gives the protein CASSLSGAGNTIYF. Full variable domain (missing parts from reference TRBV28 and TRBJ1-3): DVKVTQSSRYLVKRTGEKVFLECVQDMDHENMFWYRQDPGLGLRLIYFSYDVKMKEKGDIPEGYSVSREKKERFSLILESASTNQTSMYLCASSLSGAGNTIYFGEGSWLTVV.

The chain couples TRBV10-3 to TRBJ1-4; the D is unclear. Germline CDR1 reads ENHRY; CDR2 reads SYGVKD. V gave up 2 bases and J gave up 4 bases, with 8 bases separating them. The CDR3 is 14 amino acids. The CDR3 DNA sequence: TGTGCCATCAGTGAGGGTCAGGATAATGAAAAACTGTTTTTT. Its translation: CAISEGQDNEKLFF.

The rearrangement links TRBV19 to TRBJ1-1; 9 nucleotides align to TRBD1. The CDR3 runs to 15 residues. Germline V gene sequence: CDR1 LNHDA, CDR2 SQIVND (reference sequence). Unmatched junction bases numbered 11, after V lost 6 bases and J lost 6 bases. In DNA form, the CDR3 reads TGTGCCAGTAGAAACAGGGGGCTTTCCGACGCTGAAGCTTTCTTT. Its translation: CASRNRGLSDAEAFF. The full variable domain, completed using reference TRBV19 and TRBJ1-1, is DGGITQSPKYLFRKEGQNVTLSCEQNLNHDAMYWYRQDPGQGLRLIYYSQIVNDFQKGDIAEGYSVSREKKESFPLTVTSAQKNPTAFYLCASRNRGLSDAEAFFGQGTRLTVV.

The chain uses TRBV2 and TRBJ1-2, with D uncertain. Looked up from germline, CDR1 is SNHLY and CDR2 is FYNNEI. V lost 3 bases and J lost 4, with 9 bases in between. The CDR3 is made up of 13 amino acids. The CDR3 DNA reads as TGTGCCAGCAGTGAGGAGGGCACCTATGGCTACACCTTC. Translated, it gives CASSEEGTYGYTF. Based on the CDR3 plus reference TRBV2 and TRBJ1-2, the full variable domain is EPEVTQTPSHQVTQMGQEVILRCVPISNHLYFYWYRQILGQKVEFLVSFYNNEISEKSEIFDDQFSVERPDGSNFTLKIRSTKLEDSAMYFCASSEEGTYGYTFGSGTRLTVV.

The rearrangement joins TRBV28 to TRBJ2-1; weak D call: TRBD1 (6 bases). This CDR3 has 15 residues. V dropped 5 bases and J dropped 6 bases, with 17 bases sitting between them. Per the germline V gene, CDR1 is MDHEN and CDR2 is SYDVKM. The CDR3 DNA sequence: TGTGCCAGCAGTCCATTCGGAGGCAGGGGCAATGAGCAGTTCTTC. Protein product: CASSPFGGRGNEQFF.